The TCR beta chain under discussion was sequenced for a study of CD8 T cells in Susac syndrome. Overall study findings and caveats: Individuals included in the TCR sequencing and HLA analysis were acknowledged by the study to be relatively few in number.

Trimming removed 5 bases at V and 6 bases at J, with 10 bases between. Looked up from germline, CDR1 is MDHEN and CDR2 is SYDVKM. The CDR3 has 13 amino acids. In regard to this clonotype: Its antigen is not known.

The authors sequenced TCR beta from blood CD8+ and CD4+ T cells. While CD8+ and CD4+ T cells were isolated negatively, TEMRA cells were enriched by FACS. Reverse transcription of about 0.5 to 1 ug RNA used random hexamers. TCR beta CDR3 was amplified by immunoSEQ multiplex PCR. This amplification extended across 54 Vbeta and 13 Jbeta segments. TCRdb used MiXCR to reprocess the immunoSEQ multiplex PCR reads, holding one entry per CDR3 protein. Of about 300,000 distinct CDR3 sequences listed, over 75% are singletons. The origin of this receptor is a human donor with multiple sclerosis. Material for sequencing was CD8+ T cells from PBMCs. This rearrangement joins TRBV28 to TRBJ2-2; no definite D call. CDR3 sequence reads: CASSLLKAGELFF. The CDR3 DNA follows: TGTGCCAGCAGTCTTCTGAAGGCCGGGGAGCTGTTTTTT.